The T cell receptor beta chain described here comes from a study of cytomegalovirus exposure and HLA in healthy donors. PCR primers comprised 60 Vbeta and 13 Jbeta primers. Generated by immunoSEQ multiplex PCR, the TCRdb table keeps only in-frame clones and is missing some. The table lists 100,000 to 150,000 clones. The sample consisted of PBMCs. The clonotype comes from a middle-aged woman in good health and CMV-seropositive.

CDR3 sequence reads: CASSQTSGSFLYEQYF. In nucleotides, the CDR3 is TGTGCCAGTAGCCAAACTAGCGGGAGTTTCCTCTACGAGCAGTACTTC. V is TRBV19 and J is TRBJ2-7; 11 nucleotides align to TRBD2. The J segment lost 3 bases and the V segment lost 6 bases, leaving 10 bases of the junction unmatched. Germline loops: CDR1 LNHDA, CDR2 SQIVND (reference sequence). The CDR3 is made up of 16 amino acids.